This T cell receptor beta chain was recorded in a study of OX40 agonist ivuxolimab in advanced cancers. Across the whole study: Head and neck, renal cell, melanoma or hepatocellular carcinoma were the cancers that dose-escalation patients had.

This clone was observed a handful of times. Its antigen is as yet unknown. Other nucleotide sequences in the sample specify the same CDR3. Blood samples were obtained at baseline, cycle 4 day 1, and cycle 7 day 1. Here immunoSEQ multiplex PCR was the method, and the copy in TCRdb shows in-frame clones only, minus some. The repertoire consists of about 65,000 clones, with around 86% occurring once and the leading ten covering 0.3% to 0.45%. Study findings and constraints: Some nonresponders also had low normalized T-cell clonal expansion. Average numbers of expanded clones were greater in CD8+ T cells than in CD4+.

V lost 3 bases and J 6 bases, leaving 5 bases between the germline ends. CDR3 size: 11 residues. Per germline, CDR1 SGHAT and CDR2 FQNNGV. The chain is built from TRBV11-2 and TRBJ1-2; D is perhaps TRBD1 (5 bases). This sequence was found in an adult with an advanced solid tumor such as melanoma, head and neck, liver or kidney cancer. Material: CD4+ or CD8+ T cells sorted from blood, obtained in a trial of the OX40 agonist ivuxolimab. The CDR3 region is CASSFRDGYTF. The CDR3 nucleotides are TGTGCCAGCAGCTTCAGGGATGGCTACACCTTC.